A selection of T cell receptor beta chains follows, all from one sample in a study of lymphopenia after photon versus proton radiotherapy. Method: immunoSEQ multiplex PCR; TCRdb's copy keeps in-frame clones and lacks some. Here the sample spans 7,000 to 9,000 clones, about 90% being singletons. Sequenced material: peripheral blood, taken from a patient treated with photon-based radiotherapy. All receptors come from a man older than 75 with cholangiocarcinoma. The CDR3 runs from the conserved cysteine through the conserved F or W. A D gene is named only where the DNA matches it firmly. Where a row states a size, it is once, few, many or the class of an expanded clone; other rows omit it.

d_gene: .; abundance: .; j_gene: TRBJ1-1; v_gene: TRBV5-1; CDR3nt: TGCGCCAGCACCCGTTCGGGAACGAAAACTGAAGCTTTCTTT; CDR3aa: CASTRSGTKTEAFF
d_gene: .; abundance: few; j_gene: TRBJ1-1; v_gene: TRBV20-1; CDR3nt: TGCAGTGCCCCGGGTCTTAGAGGTTTCTTT; CDR3aa: CSAPGLRGFF
d_gene: TRBD1; abundance: few; j_gene: TRBJ1-4; v_gene: TRBV5-1; CDR3nt: TGCGCCAGCAGCTTGGGGGGACAGGGGAATGAAAAACTGTTTTTT; CDR3aa: CASSLGGQGNEKLFF
d_gene: .; abundance: .; j_gene: TRBJ2-7; v_gene: TRBV2; CDR3nt: TGTGCCAGCAGTGAAGCGAGTACAGCGAACTCCTACGAGCAGTACTTC; CDR3aa: CASSEASTANSYEQYF
d_gene: TRBD1; abundance: .; j_gene: TRBJ2-5; v_gene: TRBV5-4; CDR3nt: TGTGCCAGCAGCTTCCCGACAGGGGCCGAAGAGACCCAGTACTTC; CDR3aa: CASSFPTGAEETQYF
d_gene: .; abundance: .; j_gene: TRBJ1-2; v_gene: TRBV6-4; CDR3nt: TGTGCCAGCAGTGCACGGGCCTTCCAAGCAGGCTACACCTTC; CDR3aa: CASSARAFQAGYTF
d_gene: .; abundance: .; j_gene: TRBJ1-1; v_gene: TRBV30; CDR3nt: TGTGCCTGGAGTGGATTCCCTAATTCCAGGGTTTGGATGTTACATGGGAACACTGAAGCTTTCTTT; CDR3aa: CAWSGFPNSRVWMLHGNTEAFF
d_gene: TRBD1; abundance: .; j_gene: TRBJ2-2; v_gene: TRBV7-6; CDR3nt: TGTGCCAGCAGCAGACACCCGGGACAGATAAACACCGGGGAGCTGTTTTTT; CDR3aa: CASSRHPGQINTGELFF
d_gene: .; abundance: .; j_gene: TRBJ1-1; v_gene: TRBV20-1; CDR3nt: TGCAGTGCTCCCATTAACACTGAAGCTTTCTTT; CDR3aa: CSAPINTEAFF
d_gene: TRBD1; abundance: .; j_gene: TRBJ1-1; v_gene: TRBV2; CDR3nt: TGTGCCAGCAGCACCCTCAGGGACAGGACTATGAACACTGAAGCTTTCTTT; CDR3aa: CASSTLRDRTMNTEAFF
d_gene: TRBD2; abundance: once; j_gene: TRBJ2-3; v_gene: TRBV7-9; CDR3nt: TGTGCCAGCAGCCTCTACAGACTAGCGGGTGACGCAGATACGCAGTATTTT; CDR3aa: CASSLYRLAGDADTQYF
d_gene: TRBD1; abundance: .; j_gene: TRBJ2-7; v_gene: TRBV4-2; CDR3nt: TGTGCCAGCAGCCAAGGACGACTGAGGGACAGGTCCTACGAGCAGTACTTC; CDR3aa: CASSQGRLRDRSYEQYF
d_gene: .; abundance: .; j_gene: TRBJ2-3; v_gene: TRBV5-6; CDR3nt: TGTGCCAGCAGCTTGGGAGGGGATACGCAGTATTTT; CDR3aa: CASSLGGDTQYF
d_gene: .; abundance: .; j_gene: TRBJ2-7; v_gene: TRBV11-2; CDR3nt: TGTGCCAGCAGCTTAGGAGGGGTGAGCTCCTACGAGCAGTACTTC; CDR3aa: CASSLGGVSSYEQYF
d_gene: .; abundance: once; j_gene: TRBJ2-7; v_gene: TRBV30; CDR3nt: TGTGCCTGGAGTGATAACCGGGTTAGGGACGAGCAGTACTTC; CDR3aa: CAWSDNRVRDEQYF
d_gene: .; abundance: .; j_gene: TRBJ2-7; v_gene: TRBV19; CDR3nt: TGTGCCAGTAGTATCGGAGAAGGGGGGAACGAGCAGTACTTC; CDR3aa: CASSIGEGGNEQYF
d_gene: .; abundance: .; j_gene: TRBJ2-1; v_gene: TRBV5-1; CDR3nt: TGCGCCAGCAGCTTCGGGGGATTGTTCTCCTACAATGAGCAGTTCTTC; CDR3aa: CASSFGGLFSYNEQFF
d_gene: .; abundance: .; j_gene: TRBJ2-2; v_gene: TRBV5-3; CDR3nt: TGTGCCAGAAGCTTTGATCTCGAAGGCACCGGGGAGCTGTTTTTT; CDR3aa: CARSFDLEGTGELFF
d_gene: .; abundance: .; j_gene: TRBJ1-1; v_gene: TRBV19; CDR3nt: TGTGCCAGTAGTATAGGTGGCTCCTCCATGAACACTGAAGCTTTCTTT; CDR3aa: CASSIGGSSMNTEAFF
d_gene: .; abundance: .; j_gene: TRBJ1-1; v_gene: TRBV25-1; CDR3nt: TGTGCCAGCAATTCCGGACTCGGAGGCACTGAAGCTTTCTTT; CDR3aa: CASNSGLGGTEAFF
d_gene: TRBD1; abundance: .; j_gene: TRBJ2-7; v_gene: TRBV7-9; CDR3nt: TGTGCCAGCAGCCAAGCCGGGACAGGGAGTCACGAGCAGTACTTC; CDR3aa: CASSQAGTGSHEQYF
d_gene: .; abundance: .; j_gene: TRBJ1-2; v_gene: TRBV6-1; CDR3nt: TGTGCCAGCACGCCGATTAACTATGGCTACACCTTC; CDR3aa: CASTPINYGYTF
d_gene: .; abundance: few; j_gene: TRBJ1-2; v_gene: TRBV28; CDR3nt: TGTGCCATCCGGGACATCTATGGCTACACCTTC; CDR3aa: CAIRDIYGYTF
d_gene: TRBD1; abundance: .; j_gene: TRBJ1-1; v_gene: TRBV10-3; CDR3nt: TGTGCCATCAGGGATCCCTATCAGGGGGCAGGAGAGACTGAAGCTTTCTTT; CDR3aa: CAIRDPYQGAGETEAFF
d_gene: .; abundance: .; j_gene: TRBJ2-3; v_gene: TRBV6-4; CDR3nt: TGTGCCAGCAGTGTAAATGGCCAGGGGAGCACAGATACGCAGTATTTT; CDR3aa: CASSVNGQGSTDTQYF
d_gene: .; abundance: .; j_gene: TRBJ2-5; v_gene: TRBV7-9; CDR3nt: TGTGCCAGCAGCCCACCGGGACTGAAACAAGAGACCCAGTACTTC; CDR3aa: CASSPPGLKQETQYF
d_gene: .; abundance: .; j_gene: TRBJ2-1; v_gene: TRBV28; CDR3nt: TGTGCCAGCTTCACGGGCTCCAGCTCCTACAATGAGCAGTTCTTC; CDR3aa: CASFTGSSSYNEQFF
d_gene: TRBD1; abundance: .; j_gene: TRBJ1-6; v_gene: TRBV9; CDR3nt: TGTGCCAGCAGCCCGAAGCCCGGAACAGGGGGTAGTAATTCACCCCTCCACTTT; CDR3aa: CASSPKPGTGGSNSPLHF
d_gene: .; abundance: .; j_gene: TRBJ2-5; v_gene: TRBV9; CDR3nt: TGTGCCAGCAGCGTAGAGGCGGGCCAGACCCAGTACTTC; CDR3aa: CASSVEAGQTQYF
d_gene: .; abundance: .; j_gene: TRBJ1-2; v_gene: TRBV19; CDR3nt: TGTGCCAGTAGTATAGAGAAGTACATGAGTGCTGGTGGGTATGGCTACACCTTC; CDR3aa: CASSIEKYMSAGGYGYTF
d_gene: .; abundance: .; j_gene: TRBJ1-1; v_gene: TRBV2; CDR3nt: TGTGCCAGCAGTGCCGGAGTCGGGGGGCAGGCGAACACTGAAGCTTTCTTT; CDR3aa: CASSAGVGGQANTEAFF
d_gene: TRBD2; abundance: once; j_gene: TRBJ2-3; v_gene: TRBV11-1; CDR3nt: TGTGCCAGCAGCTCCCCTCTAGCGGGGGGGACAGATACGCAGTATTTT; CDR3aa: CASSSPLAGGTDTQYF
d_gene: .; abundance: .; j_gene: TRBJ2-5; v_gene: TRBV4-1; CDR3nt: TGCGCCAGCAGCCAACCTCAAGGGTACCAAGAGACCCAGTACTTC; CDR3aa: CASSQPQGYQETQYF
d_gene: TRBD1; abundance: .; j_gene: TRBJ1-5; v_gene: TRBV30; CDR3nt: TGTGCCTGGAGTGCAGACAGGGGGAGCAATCAGCCCCAGCATTTT; CDR3aa: CAWSADRGSNQPQHF
d_gene: TRBD1; abundance: .; j_gene: TRBJ2-7; v_gene: TRBV15; CDR3nt: TGTGCCACCAGCATCGTTCCAGGGGGCGGGTACGAGCAGTACTTC; CDR3aa: CATSIVPGGGYEQYF
d_gene: .; abundance: .; j_gene: TRBJ2-3; v_gene: TRBV15; CDR3nt: TGTGCCACCAGCCTCTCCGGACCAGATACGCAGTATTTT; CDR3aa: CATSLSGPDTQYF
d_gene: .; abundance: .; j_gene: TRBJ1-5; v_gene: TRBV28; CDR3nt: TGTGCCAGCAGTTTCGGCGGTTTGACGGATGGGGGCAATCAGCCCCAGCATTTT; CDR3aa: CASSFGGLTDGGNQPQHF
d_gene: TRBD2; abundance: .; j_gene: TRBJ2-1; v_gene: TRBV5-4; CDR3nt: TGTGCCAGCACTCATAGCGGGGGGGCGTACAATGAGCAGTTCTTC; CDR3aa: CASTHSGGAYNEQFF
d_gene: TRBD1; abundance: .; j_gene: TRBJ1-2; v_gene: TRBV5-1; CDR3nt: TGCGCCAGCAGCTTGGGACAGGGAGGCTACACCTTC; CDR3aa: CASSLGQGGYTF
d_gene: .; abundance: .; j_gene: TRBJ1-1; v_gene: TRBV9; CDR3nt: TGTGCCAGCAGCGTAGTAGGGGGGGTGAACACTGAAGCTTTCTTT; CDR3aa: CASSVVGGVNTEAFF
d_gene: TRBD2; abundance: .; j_gene: TRBJ2-7; v_gene: TRBV6-5; CDR3nt: TGTGCCAGCACAGCGGGGGTCGAGCAGTACTTC; CDR3aa: CASTAGVEQYF
d_gene: .; abundance: .; j_gene: TRBJ1-1; v_gene: TRBV9; CDR3nt: TGTGCCAGCAGCGTAGATGGTGACACTGAAGCTTTCTTT; CDR3aa: CASSVDGDTEAFF
d_gene: TRBD1; abundance: .; j_gene: TRBJ1-6; v_gene: TRBV6-1; CDR3nt: TGTGCCAGCAGTGTAAGACAGGGGGGGCTCTCACCCCTCCACTTT; CDR3aa: CASSVRQGGLSPLHF
d_gene: .; abundance: once; j_gene: TRBJ2-7; v_gene: TRBV7-6; CDR3nt: TGTGCCAGCAGCTTAAGGCCCCGATCCTACGAGCAGTACTTC; CDR3aa: CASSLRPRSYEQYF
d_gene: TRBD1; abundance: .; j_gene: TRBJ1-3; v_gene: TRBV5-1; CDR3nt: TGCGCCAGCAGCGGGGGACAGCTTGGAAACACCATATATTTT; CDR3aa: CASSGGQLGNTIYF
d_gene: TRBD2; abundance: .; j_gene: TRBJ2-5; v_gene: TRBV19; CDR3nt: TGTGCCAGTAGTAGGGGGGGGAGCCTCGGAGGAGAGACCCAGTACTTC; CDR3aa: CASSRGGSLGGETQYF
d_gene: .; abundance: .; j_gene: TRBJ1-3; v_gene: TRBV7-6; CDR3nt: TGTGCCAGCAGCTTAAGCCTGAGAGGGAGAGGAAACACCATATATTTT; CDR3aa: CASSLSLRGRGNTIYF
d_gene: .; abundance: .; j_gene: TRBJ1-6; v_gene: TRBV28; CDR3nt: TGTGCCAGCAGTCCCCCTCAAGGACTCTATTCACCCCTCCACTTT; CDR3aa: CASSPPQGLYSPLHF
d_gene: .; abundance: .; j_gene: TRBJ1-6; v_gene: TRBV9; CDR3nt: TGTGCCAGCAGCGAAGACTATAATTCACCCCTCCACTTT; CDR3aa: CASSEDYNSPLHF
d_gene: TRBD1; abundance: .; j_gene: TRBJ1-2; v_gene: TRBV5-4; CDR3nt: TGTGCCAGCAGCGTAGGGACAGGTCACCATGGCTACACCTTC; CDR3aa: CASSVGTGHHGYTF
d_gene: TRBD2; abundance: .; j_gene: TRBJ2-3; v_gene: TRBV6-5; CDR3nt: TGTGCCAGCAGTACTAGCGGGGGGGCAGATACGCAGTATTTT; CDR3aa: CASSTSGGADTQYF
d_gene: .; abundance: .; j_gene: TRBJ2-7; v_gene: TRBV5-1; CDR3nt: TGCGCCAGCAGCCGAAAGCCCCCGGGACACTTTCTTGACGCCTACGAGCAGTACTTC; CDR3aa: CASSRKPPGHFLDAYEQYF
d_gene: .; abundance: few; j_gene: TRBJ1-1; v_gene: TRBV28; CDR3nt: TGTGCCAGCAGTCCCCTGGGGGCAGGGCCTGAAGCTTTCTTT; CDR3aa: CASSPLGAGPEAFF
d_gene: TRBD1; abundance: .; j_gene: TRBJ1-1; v_gene: TRBV30; CDR3nt: TGTGCCTGGAGTGAGGGGACAGGGTCGGTCGAAGCTTTCTTT; CDR3aa: CAWSEGTGSVEAFF
d_gene: .; abundance: .; j_gene: TRBJ1-5; v_gene: TRBV6-5; CDR3nt: TGTGCCAGCAGGACTACATTTTATAGCAATCAGCCCCAGCATTTT; CDR3aa: CASRTTFYSNQPQHF